This T cell receptor beta chain was sequenced in a study of cytomegalovirus exposure and HLA in healthy donors. About the research overall: There were 350 to 400 genotyped donors. Of these, about 86% fell in the genetic ancestry cluster associated with self-reported Caucasian donors.

As concerns this clone: The antigen is unknown.

PCR was performed using 60 Vbeta and 13 Jbeta primers. Sequencing used immunoSEQ multiplex PCR; TCRdb keeps in-frame clones, though not all of them. The sample lists approximately 160,000 clones, around 80% occurring once. Per germline, CDR1 ENHRY and CDR2 SYGVKD. The CDR3 has 15 amino acids. V lost 6 bases to trimming and J lost 0 bases, with 12 bases between them. Notes on the study in general: Some TCR beta chains (164 of them) were listed as cytomegalovirus-associated.

This TCR came from a woman aged 40 to 50 in good health and CMV-seronegative. The rearrangement links TRBV10-3 to TRBJ1-3; maybe TRBD1 (6 bases). Sequencing was performed on PBMCs. CDR3 loop: CAISTDRPSGNTIYF. The CDR3 region has the DNA TGTGCCATCAGCACGGACAGACCCTCTGGAAACACCATATATTTT.